The next 3 T cell receptor beta chains were all read from a single sample in a study of blood T cell repertoires in COVID-19. TCRdb's table, derived via immunoSEQ multiplex PCR, lists solely in-frame clones and lacks some. This sample carries 50,000 to 75,000 clones, less than 85% of them seen once, and the ten largest clones take approximately 18%. The source material was peripheral blood. These receptors were obtained from a man in his fifties or sixties with acute or convalescent COVID-19.

This rearrangement joins TRBV18 to TRBJ2-3, with TRBD1 as a possible D gene (6 bases). The germline V gene encodes CDR1 KGHSH and CDR2 LQKENI. Trimming removed 5 bases from V and 6 bases from J, with 15 bases in between. The CDR3 runs 14 residues. Here the CDR3 DNA reads TGTGCCAGCTCAGGAAACAGGGCCCCCGATACGCAGTATTTT. It specifies CASSGNRAPDTQYF.

V gene TRBV11-2 combines with J gene TRBJ2-2; D is unclear. This CDR3 has 13 residues. Germline lookup yields CDR1 SGHAT and CDR2 FQNNGV. V was shortened by 5 bases and J by 5 bases, with 9 bases between the two germline ends. The CDR3 DNA sequence: TGTGCCAGCAGCCCACAGTGGACCGGGGAGCTGTTTTTT. Translated: CASSPQWTGELFF.

The chain couples TRBV5-5 to TRBJ2-3; TRBD2 matches 11 bases. This CDR3 region has 15 residues. Germline lookup yields CDR1 SGHKS and CDR2 YYEKEE (reference sequence). V dropped 3 bases and J dropped 0; count of bases not matched to a gene: 0. The chain's CDR3 is CASSWTSGSTDTQYF. In DNA, the CDR3 is TGTGCCAGCAGCTGGACTAGCGGGAGCACAGATACGCAGTATTTT.